The 21 T cell receptor beta chains reported below all come from one sample, sequenced in a study of cytomegalovirus exposure and HLA in healthy donors. This PCR relied on a set of 60 Vbeta primers and 13 Jbeta primers. TCRdb's table, derived via immunoSEQ multiplex PCR, lists solely in-frame clones and lacks some. Of 150,000 to 200,000 clones in the sample, around 87% were seen once. The sequenced sample consisted of PBMCs. Receptors were obtained from a woman aged 18-29 years in good health and CMV-seronegative.

The chain recombines TRBV25-1 with TRBJ2-5, with 7 bases identical to TRBD2. The J call may be faulty, since TRBJ2-7 better matches the DNA end. This CDR3 comprises 14 residues. From germline, CDR1 is MGHDK and CDR2 SYGVNS. The CDR3 protein is CASRDSGVSYEQYF. The CDR3 nucleotides are TGTGCCAGCCGAGACAGCGGGGTCTCCTACGAGCAGTACTTC.

This clone turned up a few times. The chain couples TRBV10-3 to TRBJ1-6; D might be TRBD1 (6 bases). This CDR3 comprises 13 residues. Germline values: CDR1 ENHRY, CDR2 SYGVKD. The DNA of the CDR3 is TGTGCTACAGGGAGCTCCTATAATTCACCCCTCCACTTT. Its protein product is CATGSSYNSPLHF.

The J gene is TRBJ2-1, the V gene TRBV5-1; a possible D gene is TRBD2 (6 bases). Germline assignment: CDR1 SGHRS and CDR2 YFSETQ. Trimming took off 0 bases at V and 8 bases at J, with 18 bases between the two ends. CDR3 size: 16 residues. CDR3 in DNA: TGCGCCAGCAGCTTGGTCGTCGTCGGGAGAGGCGATGAGCAGTTCTTC. As protein: CASSLVVVGRGDEQFF.

The chain has TRBV25-1 and TRBJ2-1; the D gene is possibly TRBD1 (6 bases). Germline V gene data show CDR1 as MGHDK and CDR2 as SYGVNS. The length of the CDR3 is 16 residues. Trimming pared 1 base from V and 3 bases from J, leaving 13 bases between. CDR3 coding DNA: TGTGCCAGCAGTGAATTAACCGACAGGCACTACAATGAGCAGTTCTTC. Amino acids: CASSELTDRHYNEQFF.

This chain joins TRBV5-4 and TRBJ2-2; TRBD1 matches 9 bases. Germline V CDR1 and CDR2: SGHNT, YYREEE (reference sequence). The CDR3 consists of 15 residues. V dropped 4 bases and J dropped 3; count of bases not matched to a gene: 4. The CDR3 DNA follows: TGTGCCAGCAGCCCGGGACAGGGCTACACCGGGGAGCTGTTTTTT. This codes for CASSPGQGYTGELFF.

The chain employs TRBV4-1 and TRBJ2-7; 10 bases are a match to TRBD2. With V trimmed by 1 base and J by 7 bases, 1 base remained unmatched. Germline V CDR1 and CDR2: MGHRA, YSYEKL. The CDR3 is 13 residues long. CDR3 DNA sequence: TGCGCCAGCAGCCAAGTACTAGCGGGGGAGCAGTACTTC. This gives the protein CASSQVLAGEQYF.

This clone was counted only a few times. The gene calls are TRBV29-1 and TRBJ1-6, with TRBD1 as a possible D gene (5 bases). The germline V gene has CDR1 SQVTM and CDR2 ANQGSEA. CDR3 length: 14 amino acids. V was shortened by 5 bases and J by 5 bases, with 13 bases between the two germline ends. The CDR3: CSVSDSVDNSPLHF. Here the CDR3 DNA reads TGCAGCGTTTCAGACAGTGTCGATAATTCACCCCTCCACTTT. The full variable domain, in which reference TRBV29-1 and TRBJ1-6 provide the parts outside the CDR3, is SAVISQKPSRDICQRGTSLTIQCQVDSQVTMMFWYRQQPGQSLTLIATANQGSEATYESGFVIDKFPISRPNLTFSTLTVSNMSPEDSSIYLCSVSDSVDNSPLHFGNGTRLTVT.

The chain uses TRBV7-9 and TRBJ2-5; possibly TRBD1 for D (7 bases). CDR1 SEHNR and CDR2 FQNEAQ come from the germline V gene (reference sequence). V gave up 4 bases and J gave up 7 bases, with 16 bases separating them. The CDR3 covers 14 residues. CDR3 DNA sequence: TGTGCCAGCAGCTGGGGACAGAGGGAGGTGACCCAGTACTTC. Translated, it gives CASSWGQREVTQYF.

This clone was seen once. The rearrangement links TRBV29-1 to TRBJ2-1; D is possibly TRBD1 (5 bases). Germline-derived CDR1 and CDR2 are SQVTM and ANQGSEA. The V gene lost 5 bases and the J gene lost 7 bases, with 9 bases spanning the gap. The CDR3 spans 11 residues. The CDR3 DNA reads TGCAGCGTTCCTAGGGGTAATGAGCAGTTCTTC. Translated: CSVPRGNEQFF.

The chain is built from TRBV6-1 and TRBJ1-4; D not certain. V lost 2 bases and J lost 7, with 17 bases in between. There are 16 residues in the CDR3. CDR1 MNHNS and CDR2 SASEGT come from the germline V gene. The CDR3 sequence is CASSEKSGGVREKLFF. The CDR3 DNA is TGTGCCAGCAGTGAAAAGAGTGGCGGGGTGCGTGAAAAACTGTTTTTT.

The V gene is TRBV5-6, the J gene TRBJ1-4; the match to TRBD1 covers 8 bases. This CDR3 region has 16 residues. The V gene end was trimmed by 5 bases and the J gene end by 3 bases; junction bases not matched to a gene: 9. Germline V lookup: CDR1 SGHDT, CDR2 YYEEEE. The CDR3 DNA reads TGTGCCAGCAGTTTTATCAGGGGGCAATCTAATGAAAAACTGTTTTTT. Translating gives CASSFIRGQSNEKLFF.

The chain carries TRBV6-4 and TRBJ1-4; a possible D gene is TRBD1 (5 bases). Germline-derived CDR1 and CDR2 are MRHNA and SNTAGT. This CDR3 has 13 amino acids. Between the trimmed V and J ends, which lost 5 bases and 6 bases, there was a span of 10 bases. In nucleotides, the CDR3 is TGTGCCAGCAGTTCGGGGGAGGATGAAAAACTGTTTTTT. This codes for CASSSGEDEKLFF.

The chain employs TRBV6-1 and TRBJ1-1; the match to TRBD1 covers 8 bases. This CDR3 has 14 amino acids. J lost 7 bases, V lost 5 bases, and 9 bases had no gene match. Germline-derived CDR1 and CDR2 are MNHNS and SASEGT. CDR3 coding DNA: TGTGCCAGCAGTTTTCTCATAGGACAGGGTGAAGCTTTCTTT. Translated: CASSFLIGQGEAFF.

The gene calls are TRBV30 and TRBJ1-3; TRBD1 aligns across 8 bases. The CDR3 has 17 amino acids. CDR1 is GTSNPN, CDR2 SVGIG, per germline (reference sequence). The junction had 9 bases not matched to a gene; V was cut back by 2 bases and J by 0 bases. Here the CDR3 reads CAWSTPGTGLSGNTIYF. CDR3 sequence (DNA): TGTGCCTGGAGTACCCCCGGGACAGGCCTCTCTGGAAACACCATATATTTT.

The rearrangement links TRBV7-9 to TRBJ2-7; 7 positions agree with TRBD1. V shed 0 bases and J 4 bases; nucleotides not matched to a gene: 6. From germline, CDR1 is SEHNR and CDR2 FQNEAQ (reference sequence). The CDR3 totals 15 residues. The CDR3 protein is CASSLARGGTYEQYF. Here the CDR3 DNA reads TGTGCCAGCAGCTTAGCGCGAGGGGGCACGTACGAGCAGTACTTC.

The chain links TRBV9 to TRBJ1-2, with D uncertain. The CDR3 runs 12 residues. V lost 2 bases to trimming and J lost 3 bases, with 5 bases between them. Germline CDR1 SGDLS, CDR2 YYNGEE. The CDR3 loop reads CASSVNDYGYTF. The CDR3 nucleotides are TGTGCCAGCAGCGTCAATGACTATGGCTACACCTTC.

This chain connects TRBV28 to TRBJ1-2; 9 nucleotides agree with TRBD1. V gave up 4 bases and J gave up 8 bases; unmatched junction bases: 8. CDR3 length: 14 amino acids. Germline CDR1 and CDR2: MDHEN and SYDVKM. The CDR3 nucleotides read TGTGCCAGCAGTTCTGGGGACAGGGTCGGCGGCTACACCTTC. Residues: CASSSGDRVGGYTF.

The rearrangement uses TRBV28 and TRBJ2-7, with 9 bases matching TRBD1. The CDR3 loop spans 16 amino acids. Germline V gene lookup returns CDR1 MDHEN and CDR2 SYDVKM. Trimming at V came to 4 bases and at J to 3 bases, leaving 10 bases not matched to a gene. The CDR3 loop reads CASSSPPGQGLYEQYF. The CDR3 region has the DNA TGTGCCAGCAGTTCCCCTCCGGGACAGGGACTCTACGAGCAGTACTTC. The whole variable domain, remainder taken from reference TRBV28 and TRBJ2-7, is DVKVTQSSRYLVKRTGEKVFLECVQDMDHENMFWYRQDPGLGLRLIYFSYDVKMKEKGDIPEGYSVSREKKERFSLILESASTNQTSMYLCASSSPPGQGLYEQYFGPGTRLTVT.

This chain uses TRBV14 with TRBJ1-2; the D gene is possibly TRBD1 (6 bases). Per the germline V gene, CDR1 is SGHDN and CDR2 is FVKESK. V shed 3 bases and J shed 2 bases, with 13 bases lying between them. The CDR3 length is 15 residues. The DNA of the CDR3 is TGTGCCAGCAGCCATGTCAGGGGCTGGAACTATGGCTACACCTTC. This encodes CASSHVRGWNYGYTF.

V gene TRBV29-1 combines with J gene TRBJ1-2; unclear D gene. This CDR3 region has 13 residues. V was clipped by 3 bases and J by 4 bases, with 12 bases between them. Looked up from germline, CDR1 is SQVTM and CDR2 is ANQGSEA. As DNA, the CDR3 is TGCAGCGTTGACGAGAGCGGAGCCTATGGCTACACCTTC. It encodes CSVDESGAYGYTF.

V is TRBV7-9 and J is TRBJ2-5; tentatively, D is TRBD1 (5 bases). The CDR3 consists of 15 residues. Germline CDR1 SEHNR, CDR2 FQNEAQ (reference sequence). The ends were cut back, 0 bases at V and 2 bases at J, with 10 bases in the middle. The CDR3 nucleotides are TGTGCCAGCAGCTTAGCGTACAGGAGACAAGAGACCCAGTACTTC. Amino acid sequence: CASSLAYRRQETQYF. Based on the CDR3 plus reference TRBV7-9 and TRBJ2-5, the full variable domain is DTGVSQNPRHKITKRGQNVTFRCDPISEHNRLYWYRQTLGQGPEFLTYFQNEAQLEKSRLLSDRFSAERPKGSFSTLEIQRTEQGDSAMYLCASSLAYRRQETQYFGPGTRLLVL.